The rows below give T cell receptor beta chains drawn from one sample of a study of chemoradiotherapy in HPV16-positive cancers. Only in-frame clones appear in the TCRdb table, and some are missing; sequencing was by immunoSEQ multiplex PCR. The sample consists of 12,000 or so clones, more than 75% of them appearing once. Specimen: blood, collected from a patient who underwent chemoradiotherapy. The receptors stem from a human donor with HPV-associated anogenital cancer. Each CDR3 is given with its conserved first and last residue. A D gene is named only where the DNA matches it firmly. Rows may omit the clone size; those that give it use once, few, many or a size class.

cdr3_aa cdr3_nt clone_size j_call v_call d_call cdr3_length
CASGSERDTYGYTF TGTGCTAGTGGTTCGGAGCGGGACACCTATGGCTACACCTTC . TRBJ1-2 TRBV12-5 . 14
CASSLGQGMTEAFF TGTGCCAGCAGCTTGGGACAGGGGATGACTGAAGCTTTCTTT . TRBJ1-1 TRBV7-3 TRBD1 14
CASSQFKGKITEAFF TGTGCCAGCAGCCAATTCAAGGGAAAAATCACTGAAGCTTTCTTT . TRBJ1-1 TRBV14 . 15
CASSETANPYEQYF TGTGCCAGCTCAGAGACAGCCAACCCCTACGAGCAGTACTTC . TRBJ2-7 TRBV18 . 14
CASSDLGNQPQHF TGTGCCAGCAGTGACCTCGGGAATCAGCCCCAGCATTTT . TRBJ1-5 TRBV2 . 13
CASSPLAGARTDTQYF TGTGCCAGCAGCCCGCTAGCGGGGGCCCGCACAGATACGCAGTATTTT . TRBJ2-3 TRBV7-2 TRBD2 16
CASSVSGGAVDTQYF TGTGCCAGCAGCGTCAGCGGGGGGGCAGTTGATACGCAGTATTTT . TRBJ2-3 TRBV7-8 TRBD2 15
CASSRRTGLGETQYF TGTGCCAGTAGCAGGCGGACCGGGCTTGGGGAGACCCAGTACTTC . TRBJ2-5 TRBV19 . 15
CASSSGTSGPTDTQYF TGCGCCAGCAGCTCCGGGACTAGCGGCCCCACAGATACGCAGTATTTT . TRBJ2-3 TRBV5-1 TRBD2 16
CASSLRQVQDTQYF TGTGCCAGCAGCTTACGACAGGTACAAGATACGCAGTATTTT . TRBJ2-3 TRBV5-8 . 14
CASSFSGAQQAFEAFF TGTGCCAGCAGTTTTTCGGGTGCACAGCAAGCCTTTGAAGCTTTCTTT . TRBJ1-1 TRBV28 . 16
CASSLGLAQTTQYF TGCGCCAGCAGCTTGGGACTAGCTCAGACTACGCAGTATTTT . TRBJ2-3 TRBV5-1 TRBD2 14
CASSRRTKTDTQYF TGTGCCAGCAGCCGTCGTACTAAGACAGATACGCAGTATTTT . TRBJ2-3 TRBV7-2 . 14
CSDGGEYQPQHF TGCAGCGACGGGGGCGAATATCAGCCCCAGCATTTT . TRBJ1-5 TRBV29-1 . 12
CASSRDRADTQYF TGTGCCAGCAGTCGAGACAGGGCAGATACGCAGTATTTT . TRBJ2-3 TRBV2 TRBD1 13
CASAPGTGGIQPQHF TGTGCCAGCGCTCCCGGGACAGGGGGAATTCAGCCCCAGCATTTT few TRBJ1-5 TRBV6-5 TRBD1 15
CASIGARTEAFF TGTGCCAGCATCGGGGCGCGAACTGAAGCTTTCTTT . TRBJ1-1 TRBV11-2 . 12
CASSLGGRNSPLHF TGTGCCAGCAGTCTAGGGGGCCGTAATTCACCCCTCCACTTT . TRBJ1-6 TRBV28 TRBD1 14
CASSLKDTGVTEAFF TGCGCCAGCAGCCTGAAGGACACTGGGGTCACTGAAGCTTTCTTT . TRBJ1-1 TRBV4-1 . 15
CASHRLAGGTGELFF TGTGCCAGCCATCGACTAGCGGGGGGCACCGGGGAGCTGTTTTTT . TRBJ2-2 TRBV2 TRBD2 15
CASSLTSGETDTQYF TGTGCCAGCAGCTTAACTAGCGGTGAGACAGATACGCAGTATTTT . TRBJ2-3 TRBV7-3 . 15
CATSRLVAVGETQYF TGTGCCACCAGCAGACTGGTCGCGGTGGGGGAGACCCAGTACTTC once TRBJ2-5 TRBV15 . 15